The clone carrying this T cell receptor (beta chain) was counted only a few times. Assay used: immunoSEQ multiplex PCR; TCRdb lists only in-frame clones, some missing. The sample consists of tens of thousands of clones, 78% of them appearing once. Brentuximab vedotin exposure varied among the patients, all of whom had relapsed after autologous stem cell transplantation. This sample stems from a study of PD-1 blockade in classical Hodgkin lymphoma. The CDR3 totals 13 residues. Germline V gene sequence: CDR1 SGHDN, CDR2 FVKESK. V was trimmed by 2 bases and J by 2 bases, leaving 6 bases between them. This sequence was found in a human donor with classical Hodgkin lymphoma. The J gene is TRBJ2-5, the V gene TRBV14; no clear D gene. The sample was peripheral blood mononuclear cells (PBMCs), taken at baseline. CDR3 amino acids: CASSQFFQETQYF. CDR3 nucleotide sequence: TGTGCCAGCAGCCAATTTTTTCAAGAGACCCAGTACTTC.